Below, 25 T cell receptor beta chains from the same sample are listed, as sequenced in a study of radiation and T cells in renal cell carcinoma. Produced via immunoSEQ multiplex PCR; TCRdb's table is partial and in-frame only. The sample has some 130,000 clones, 70% to 90% seen once. Time point described: blood 2 weeks post-SBRT. Described treatment: 15 Gy SBRT to primary tumor, nephrectomy 4 weeks later. The sample in question was blood, obtained from a patient whose treatment included radiotherapy and nephrectomy. The receptors stem from a woman aged 55-69 years with renal cell carcinoma.

This clone appeared once. The genes are TRBV5-1 and TRBJ1-6; no definite D call. Germline V CDR1 and CDR2: SGHRS, YFSETQ. This CDR3 spans 13 amino acids. V shed 0 bases and J shed 8 bases, with 6 bases lying between them. In DNA form, the CDR3 reads TGCGCCAGCAGCTTGGAAGAGGATTCACCCCTCCACTTT. Its protein product is CASSLEEDSPLHF.

DNA of the CDR3: TGTGCCAGCAGCCCGACTAGCGGGGGTTGGAATGAGCAGTTCTTC. Protein sequence: CASSPTSGGWNEQFF. The chain uses TRBV6-5 and TRBJ2-1; TRBD2 matches at 12 bases. Trimming cost V 6 bases and J 7 bases; bases outside gene matches: 7. Per the germline V gene, CDR1 is MNHEY and CDR2 is SVGAGI. This CDR3 is built from 15 residues.

The sample holds a few counts of this clone. The V gene is TRBV14, the J gene TRBJ1-3, with 9 bases that match TRBD1. The trim removed 1 base at V and 4 bases at J, leaving 5 bases unmatched. Germline V lookup: CDR1 SGHDN, CDR2 FVKESK. There are 16 residues in the CDR3. CDR3 loop: CASSQGTGARGNTIYF. CDR3 in DNA: TGTGCCAGCAGCCAAGGGACAGGGGCCCGGGGAAACACCATATATTTT.

The J gene is TRBJ1-3, the V gene TRBV5-4; the D is unclear. V lost 1 base and J lost 4, with 6 bases in between. The CDR3 runs to 13 residues. Germline V gives CDR1 SGHNT, CDR2 YYREEE (reference sequence). DNA for the CDR3: TGTGCCAGCAGCTTGAACGGAGGAAACACCATATATTTT. Protein: CASSLNGGNTIYF. Complete variable domain (other parts from reference TRBV5-4 and TRBJ1-3): ETGVTQSPTHLIKTRGQQVTLRCSSQSGHNTVSWYQQALGQGPQFIFQYYREEENGRGNFPPRFSGLQFPNYSSELNVNALELDDSALYLCASSLNGGNTIYFGEGSWLTVV.

The CDR3 loop reads CASSLGQINTEAFF. Written as DNA, the CDR3 is TGTGCCAGCAGCCTGGGACAAATTAACACTGAAGCTTTCTTT. The chain links TRBV7-2 to TRBJ1-1, with D perhaps matching TRBD1 (6 bases). The germline V and J ends were trimmed by 5 bases and 2 bases, with 12 bases remaining between them. Looked up from germline, CDR1 is SGHTA and CDR2 is FQGNSA. This CDR3 comprises 14 residues.

In this sample, this clone turned up a few times. The chain combines TRBV19 with TRBJ1-1; D is unclear. V gave up 4 bases and J gave up 10 bases, with 13 bases separating them. CDR1 and CDR2 from the germline V gene are LNHDA and SQIVND (reference sequence). CDR3 length equals 12 residues. The CDR3 spells CASSKGPKGAFF. DNA of the CDR3: TGTGCCAGTAGTAAAGGGCCAAAGGGAGCTTTCTTT.

V is TRBV30 and J is TRBJ2-1; maybe TRBD1 (6 bases). Germline V gene sequence: CDR1 GTSNPN, CDR2 SVGIG (reference sequence). CDR3 length equals 14 residues. The V end lost 8 bases, the J end lost 5 bases, and 19 bases lay between the germline ends. CDR3 sequence reads: CAGDPGVADNEQFF. The CDR3 coding sequence is TGTGCCGGCGATCCAGGGGTCGCGGACAATGAGCAGTTCTTC.

The chain employs TRBV7-9 and TRBJ1-6, with D possibly TRBD1 on 5 matching bases. V was cut by 6 bases and J by 8 bases, with 14 bases left in between. Germline lookup yields CDR1 SEHNR and CDR2 FQNEAQ (reference sequence). The CDR3 runs 14 residues. CDR3 sequence reads: CASRWDPYDSPLHF. DNA of the CDR3: TGTGCCAGCAGGTGGGACCCGTACGATTCACCCCTCCACTTT.

There are a few counts of this clone. The chain couples TRBV28 to TRBJ2-7; TRBD2 matches 13 bases. Per germline, CDR1 MDHEN and CDR2 SYDVKM. Trimming took 2 bases from V and 5 from J; bases not matched to a gene: 6. The CDR3 has 16 residues. The CDR3 loop reads CASSLMGLAGKHEQYF. DNA for the CDR3: TGTGCCAGCAGTTTAATGGGACTAGCGGGAAAGCACGAGCAGTACTTC. Using reference TRBV28 and TRBJ2-7 for the parts outside the CDR3, the full variable domain is DVKVTQSSRYLVKRTGEKVFLECVQDMDHENMFWYRQDPGLGLRLIYFSYDVKMKEKGDIPEGYSVSREKKERFSLILESASTNQTSMYLCASSLMGLAGKHEQYFGPGTRLTVT.

The chain couples TRBV6-1 to TRBJ2-1; D unclear. The CDR3 is 14 residues long. Trimming pared 5 bases from V and 5 bases from J, leaving 13 bases between. Germline-derived CDR1 and CDR2 are MNHNS and SASEGT. CDR3 bases: TGTGCCAGCAGTAACCAATACTATAACAATGAGCAGTTCTTC. This translates into CASSNQYYNNEQFF.

The gene calls are TRBV28 and TRBJ1-2; D might be TRBD1 (6 bases). The CDR3 consists of 13 residues. V lost 2 bases to trimming and J lost 5 bases, with 9 bases between them. Germline lookup yields CDR1 MDHEN and CDR2 SYDVKM. This CDR3 reads CASSLGGLYGYTF. The CDR3 nucleotides are TGTGCCAGCAGTTTAGGGGGCCTTTATGGCTACACCTTC.

The chain has TRBV11-2 and TRBJ2-7; D ambiguous. The CDR3 has 10 residues. Germline CDR1 is SGHAT and CDR2 is FQNNGV. Deletions cut 5 bases from V and 3 bases from J, with 2 bases between. CDR3 coding DNA: TGTGCCAGCAGCCACTACGAGCAGTACTTC. It yields the protein CASSHYEQYF.

The chain employs TRBV5-6 and TRBJ2-2; TRBD2 agrees at 7 bases. V trimming: 4 bases; J trimming: 4 bases; junction bases outside the gene matches: 7. Per the germline V gene, CDR1 is SGHDT and CDR2 is YYEEEE. The CDR3 runs to 15 residues. The CDR3 sequence is CASSTGGGTTGELFF. Here the CDR3 DNA reads TGTGCCAGCAGCACTGGCGGGGGTACCACCGGGGAGCTGTTTTTT.

J is TRBJ2-2 and V is TRBV30; TRBD2 aligns across 7 bases. The junction had 19 bases not matched to a gene; V was cut back by 7 bases and J by 2 bases. Per germline, CDR1 GTSNPN and CDR2 SVGIG (reference sequence). The CDR3 consists of 18 residues. CDR3 in DNA: TGTGCCTCACAATTTCTTTTTCGGCTAGCGGAAAACACCGGGGAGCTGTTTTTT. It is translated as CASQFLFRLAENTGELFF.

The chain combines TRBV5-4 with TRBJ1-2, with D perhaps TRBD1 (6 bases). The V gene lost 3 bases and the J gene lost 4 bases, with 19 bases spanning the gap. CDR3 length equals 16 residues. CDR1 is SGHNT and CDR2 is YYREEE in the germline V gene (reference sequence). CDR3 amino acids: CASSSPPQGPPYGYTF. The DNA for the CDR3 is TGTGCCAGCAGCTCTCCACCCCAGGGGCCGCCCTATGGCTACACCTTC.

This chain connects TRBV7-2 to TRBJ2-7; unclear D gene. V was pared by 1 base and J by 1 base, with 8 bases between. Per germline, CDR1 SGHTA and CDR2 FQGNSA. CDR3 length: 14 amino acids. The CDR3 region is CASSLGTKSYEQYF. CDR3 DNA: TGTGCCAGCAGCTTAGGGACGAAGTCCTACGAGCAGTACTTC.

The rearrangement links TRBV7-3 to TRBJ1-2, with 7 bases identical to TRBD1. J was trimmed by 2 bases and V by 5 bases; bases with no gene match: 5. From germline, CDR1 is SGHTA and CDR2 FQGTGA. CDR3 length: 14 residues. CDR3 coding DNA: TGTGCCAGCAGCATAGACAGGGCCAACTATGGCTACACCTTC. Its protein is CASSIDRANYGYTF.

This chain connects TRBV5-4 to TRBJ2-6; D is uncertain. Germline V gene sequence: CDR1 SGHNT, CDR2 YYREEE (reference sequence). V dropped 5 bases and J dropped 0 bases, with 12 bases sitting between them. The CDR3 is made up of 16 amino acids. The CDR3 DNA is TGTGCCAGCAGGGTTGGCTTAAACTCTGGGGCCAACGTCCTGACTTTC. Translation: CASRVGLNSGANVLTF.

The chain recombines TRBV23-1 with TRBJ2-2; a possible D gene is TRBD2 (5 bases). TRBV23-1 is labeled an ORF, and its function is uncertain. The V end was cut by 3 bases, the J end by 5 bases, with 10 bases between. This CDR3 spans 14 amino acids. The CDR3 nucleotides read TGCGCCAGCAGTCACCATTCGGGAACCGGGGAGCTGTTTTTT. Translated, it gives CASSHHSGTGELFF.

The chain is built from TRBV18 and TRBJ1-5, with TRBD1 identical over 7 bases. The CDR3 extends over 14 amino acids. The V segment lost 6 bases and the J segment 4 bases; nucleotides outside the gene matches: 6. Germline assignment: CDR1 KGHSH and CDR2 LQKENI. In DNA, the CDR3 is TGTGCCAGCTCCTCAAACAGGGGTAATCAGCCCCAGCATTTT. This sequence encodes CASSSNRGNQPQHF.

In its sample, this clone was seen a few times. The rearrangement uses TRBV9 and TRBJ1-1; TRBD1 might be the D (5 bases). Trimming stripped 2 bases from V and 10 bases from J, with 21 bases between. CDR1 is SGDLS and CDR2 is YYNGEE in the germline V gene. This CDR3 comprises 15 residues. The CDR3 DNA reads as TGTGCCAGCAGCGTTGAAGCGCTTGGGGCTGTAGGAGCTTTCTTT. The encoded protein is CASSVEALGAVGAFF. Complete variable domain (other parts from reference TRBV9 and TRBJ1-1): DSGVTQTPKHLITATGQRVTLRCSPRSGDLSVYWYQQSLDQGLQFLIQYYNGEERAKGNILERFSAQQFPDLHSELNLSSLELGDSALYFCASSVEALGAVGAFFGQGTRLTVV.

The V call is TRBV28, the J call TRBJ1-1, with 9 bases lining up with TRBD1. Losses at the gene ends were 5 bases for V and 1 base for J; bases not matched to a gene: 11. The CDR3 spans 17 residues. Germline V lookup: CDR1 MDHEN, CDR2 SYDVKM. The CDR3 DNA follows: TGTGCCAGCAGTCCCTCCCGACAGGGGGTATGGAACACTGAAGCTTTCTTT. Its translation: CASSPSRQGVWNTEAFF.

The CDR3 coding sequence is TGTGCCAGCAGCTCGACCGGCACGGTAAATGAGCAGTTCTTC. Protein sequence: CASSSTGTVNEQFF. The chain uses TRBV13 and TRBJ2-1; D unclear. The CDR3 length is 14 residues. The ends were cut back, 4 bases at V and 7 bases at J, with 14 bases in the middle. Germline V gene data show CDR1 as PRHDT and CDR2 as FYEKMQ (reference sequence).

The chain has TRBV7-2 and TRBJ1-5, with TRBD1 as a possible D gene (5 bases). The CDR3 has 13 amino acids. Trimming stripped 1 base from V and 5 bases from J, with 6 bases between. Germline V gene sequence: CDR1 SGHTA, CDR2 FQGNSA. CDR3 protein: CASSLEGDQPQHF. CDR3 coding DNA: TGTGCCAGCAGCTTAGAAGGGGATCAGCCCCAGCATTTT.

This chain connects TRBV7-9 to TRBJ1-5; possibly TRBD1 for D (5 bases). The CDR3 contains 15 residues. V shed 4 bases and J shed 3 bases, with 13 bases lying between them. The germline V gene has CDR1 SEHNR and CDR2 FQNEAQ (reference sequence). The CDR3 DNA reads TGTGCCAGCAGCTCAGGGACGGGACCCAATCAGCCCCAGCATTTT. This translates into CASSSGTGPNQPQHF.